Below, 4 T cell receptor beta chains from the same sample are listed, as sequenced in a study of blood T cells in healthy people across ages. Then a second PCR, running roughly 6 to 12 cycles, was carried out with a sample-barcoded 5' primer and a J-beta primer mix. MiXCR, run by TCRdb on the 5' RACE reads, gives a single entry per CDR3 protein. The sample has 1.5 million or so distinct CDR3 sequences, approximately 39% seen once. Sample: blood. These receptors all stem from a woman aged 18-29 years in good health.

The CDR3 coding sequence is TGTGCCAGCAGCGTAGTACAGGGCGAGCAGTACTTC. It yields the protein CASSVVQGEQYF. V usage is TRBV9 and J usage is TRBJ2-1, with a tentative D call TRBD1 (6 bases). The DNA matches TRBJ2-7 better at its end, which makes the J call doubtful. CDR3 length equals 12 residues. The V gene's germline CDR1 is SGDLS and CDR2 YYNGEE.

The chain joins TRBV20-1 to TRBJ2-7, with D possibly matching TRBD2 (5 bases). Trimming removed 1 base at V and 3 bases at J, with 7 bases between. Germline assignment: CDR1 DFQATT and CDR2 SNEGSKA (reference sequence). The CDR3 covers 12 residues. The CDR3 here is CSARVAIYEQYF. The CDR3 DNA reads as TGCAGTGCTAGAGTAGCGATCTACGAGCAGTACTTC.

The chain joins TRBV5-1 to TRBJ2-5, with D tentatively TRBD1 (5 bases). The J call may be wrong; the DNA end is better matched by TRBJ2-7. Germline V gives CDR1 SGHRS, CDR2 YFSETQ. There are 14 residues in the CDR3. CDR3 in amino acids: CASSFRVFGDEQYF. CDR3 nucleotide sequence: TGCGCCAGCAGCTTCAGGGTCTTCGGCGACGAGCAGTACTTC.

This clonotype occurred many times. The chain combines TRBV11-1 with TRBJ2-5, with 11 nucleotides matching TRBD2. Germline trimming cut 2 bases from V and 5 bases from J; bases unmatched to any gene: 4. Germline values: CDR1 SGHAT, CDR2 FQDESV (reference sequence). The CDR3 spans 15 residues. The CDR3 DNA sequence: TGTGCCAGCAGCTTAACTAGCGGGAGACTTGAGACCCAGTACTTC. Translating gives CASSLTSGRLETQYF.